This record concerns one T cell receptor beta chain sequence. Its antigen has not been determined. Base-call qualities are not available, and no considerably larger clone is one nucleotide away. Library construction relied on the immunoSEQ multiplex PCR assay. Following the manufacturer's protocol, the hsTCRB Kit was used to amplify rearranged TCR beta chain sequences. TCRB libraries were sequenced on an Illumina MiSeq. The paper's data handling went like this. Demultiplexing, trimming and gene mapping were performed with the kit vendor's proprietary platform. Drawn from immuneACCESS, this table holds only the in-frame rearrangements with V and J called that TCRdb kept. Clones are partly lost; checked studies trace under half to an unresolved V gene and leave the rest unexplained. D and trimming come from the DNA, and the V and J calls and clone size come from that table. This sample is represented by about 33,000 clones; around 80% of them were singletons. The ten largest clones add up to around 6.8% of the sample.

This sample was included in a study of a mutant IDH1 vaccine in newly diagnosed glioma (dated by TCRdb to the early 2020s). Some background on the complete study: Vaccination started 4-6 weeks after radiotherapy alone, or was given together with temozolomide cycles in the groups whose treatment included chemotherapy. Before enrollment, most patients had been given radiochemotherapy with temozolomide as standard therapy, while the rest had received either radiotherapy alone or temozolomide alone. Peripheral blood was drawn at six visits: V03 (baseline), V05, V07, V10, V12 and V13. Longitudinal TCRB deep sequencing was performed for some 25 treated patients wherever samples were available for exploratory analyses. The week-35 safety follow-up was designated visit V12, and the week-47 end of study was designated visit V13. The roughly 33 treated patients were 62.5% male and roughly 38% female, with a mean age of around 40 years. Here is what the overall study found, with its caveats: No apparent relationship was observed between pseudoprogression and alterations in the top peripheral T cell clonotypes detected by TCRB sequencing. The authors stated that sample limitations prevented analyses of patient blood samples from being reproduced. Vaccine-induced immune responses across multiple MHC alleles were detected in roughly 94% of patients. PBMC samples for TCRB deep sequencing were selected based on availability.

For CDR1 and CDR2, the germline V gene (reference sequence) lists SGHNT and YYREEE. V and J are trimmed by 2 bases and 7 bases, and the gene matches miss 9 bases of the junction. Including cysteine and phenylalanine, the CDR3 has 15 amino acids. Of all the DNA, just the CDR3 is kept, 45 bases in frame from base 1. The intended sense of this specimen's time point label: week 35, safety follow-up. Every vaccine dose consisted of 300 ug of a 20-mer mutant IDH1 peptide in Montanide, administered subcutaneously together with topical imiquimod. Patients were given eight vaccinations, in weeks 1, 3, 5, 7, 11, 15, 19 and 23, which matched visits V03 through V10. The donors had newly diagnosed IDH1-mutant astrocytomas of WHO grade 3 or 4 that showed loss of nuclear ATRX. The samples were drawn from NOA16, a multicentre, single-arm, open-label phase I trial in Germany that tested a mutant IDH1 peptide vaccine in humans for the first time. Genomic DNA for TCRB sequencing was extracted from EDTA blood using the DNeasy Blood and Tissue Kit.

The rearrangement joined TRBV5-4 to TRBJ2-1; 7 of the junction bases match TRBD2. The sequences come from PBMCs, collected from a glioma patient whose treatment included an IDH1 peptide vaccine. This receptor was taken from a woman aged 18 to 35 with glioma. In nucleotides, the sequence is TGTGCCAGCAGCTTTCCAGCGGGGACGGTAAATGAGCAGTTCTTC. Its protein reads: CASSFPAGTVNEQFF. The CDR3, completed at both ends by the reference TRBV5-4 and TRBJ2-1 genes, gives the full variable domain ETGVTQSPTHLIKTRGQQVTLRCSSQSGHNTVSWYQQALGQGPQFIFQYYREEENGRGNFPPRFSGLQFPNYSSELNVNALELDDSALYLCASSFPAGTVNEQFFGPGTRLTVL.